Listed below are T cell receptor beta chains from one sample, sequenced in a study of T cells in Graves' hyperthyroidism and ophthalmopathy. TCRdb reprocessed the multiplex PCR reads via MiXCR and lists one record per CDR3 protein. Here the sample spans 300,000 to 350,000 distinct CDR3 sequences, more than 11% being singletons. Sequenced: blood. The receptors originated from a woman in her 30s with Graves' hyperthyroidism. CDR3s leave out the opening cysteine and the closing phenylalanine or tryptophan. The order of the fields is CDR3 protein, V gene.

CDR3: ASSLPTGIDEQY
V: TRBV7-2

CDR3: ASGTSGRNTGELF
V: TRBV12-3/TRBV12-4

CDR3: ASSLESGETQY
V: TRBV7-9

CDR3: ASRLPSTLSSYEQY
V: TRBV28

CDR3: ASIPGVVLNSPLH
V: TRBV28

CDR3: ASSFGDFPPEY
V: TRBV11-2

CDR3: ASSPAQGYEQF
V: TRBV19

CDR3: AWTHGGYEQY
V: TRBV30

CDR3: ASSENRADTQY
V: TRBV12-3/TRBV12-4

CDR3: ASSDTTSYEQY
V: TRBV25-1

CDR3: ASSLWSQGPYEQY
V: TRBV7-8

CDR3: ASREIANEQF
V: TRBV12-3/TRBV12-4

CDR3: ASGSGYEQY
V: TRBV28

CDR3: ASRSPGETYEQY
V: TRBV28

CDR3: ATSRVSGTGTDTQY
V: TRBV15

CDR3: ASSPREGYEQY
V: TRBV3-1

CDR3: ASSTQTGSRSNQPQH
V: TRBV6-1

CDR3: ASRNRRETGSGANVLT
V: TRBV12-3/TRBV12-4

CDR3: ASAQAGLGTEAF
V: TRBV12-5

CDR3: SASPITDTQY
V: TRBV29-1

CDR3: ASSTSQGSLETQY
V: TRBV3-1

CDR3: ASSVETVNQPQH
V: TRBV6-1

CDR3: ASSPFTPNEQY
V: TRBV2

CDR3: ASSPSGGAEGYT
V: TRBV11-2

CDR3: ATRESSYNEQF
V: TRBV28

CDR3: ASSFLAGWGYT
V: TRBV7-2

CDR3: ASSLVGVSGYT
V: TRBV7-2

CDR3: ASSPIAGVSDTQY
V: TRBV6-4

CDR3: ASNVDGTPKETQY
V: TRBV19

CDR3: ASSETGDLAVIQPQH
V: TRBV28

CDR3: ASSQEGGTSGFNEQF
V: TRBV4-1

CDR3: ASSAGTGSYNEQF
V: TRBV6-1

CDR3: ASSLGESGELF
V: TRBV12-3/TRBV12-4

CDR3: ASSSPRLAGGRNEQF
V: TRBV12-3/TRBV12-4

CDR3: ASSLETRAGRNEQF
V: TRBV18

CDR3: ASSLTGAGYT
V: TRBV7-9

CDR3: ASSLAWAADTQY
V: TRBV12-3/TRBV12-4